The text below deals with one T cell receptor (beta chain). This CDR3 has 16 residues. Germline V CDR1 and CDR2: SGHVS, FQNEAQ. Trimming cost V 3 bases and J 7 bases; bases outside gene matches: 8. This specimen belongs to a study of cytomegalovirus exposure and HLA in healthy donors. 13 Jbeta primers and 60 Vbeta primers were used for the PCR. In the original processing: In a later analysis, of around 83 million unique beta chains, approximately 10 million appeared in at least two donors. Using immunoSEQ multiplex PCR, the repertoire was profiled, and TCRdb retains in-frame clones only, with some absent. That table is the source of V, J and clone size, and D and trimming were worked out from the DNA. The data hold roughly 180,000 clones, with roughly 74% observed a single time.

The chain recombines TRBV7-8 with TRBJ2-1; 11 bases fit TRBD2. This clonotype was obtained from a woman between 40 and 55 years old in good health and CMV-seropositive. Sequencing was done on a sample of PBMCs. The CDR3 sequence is CASSLGVGLAENEQFF. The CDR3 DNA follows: TGTGCCAGCAGCTTGGGGGTGGGACTAGCGGAAAATGAGCAGTTCTTC. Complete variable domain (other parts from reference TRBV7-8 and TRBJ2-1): GAGVSQSPRYKVAKRGQDVALRCDPISGHVSLFWYQQALGQGPEFLTYFQNEAQLDKSGLPSDRFFAERPEGSVSTLKIQRTQQEDSAVYLCASSLGVGLAENEQFFGPGTRLTVL.